Listed below are T cell receptor beta chains from one sample, sequenced in a study of cytomegalovirus exposure and HLA in healthy donors. TCRdb keeps only in-frame clones here, not all; method: immunoSEQ multiplex PCR. This repertoire includes approximately 50,000 clones. Sequenced: PBMCs. All receptors derive from a female donor in good health and CMV-seronegative. Each CDR3 is given with its conserved first and last residue. A D gene is named only where the DNA matches it firmly. Not every row has a clone size; where given, it reads once, few, many or a size class.

>TRBD1|TRBJ1-1|16|TRBV7-9|NA
TGTGCCAGCAGCCCCGGTCAGACAGGGATAGACACTGAAGCTTTCTTT
CASSPGQTGIDTEAFF
>TRBD1|TRBJ2-7|17|TRBV30|NA
TGTGCCTGGACCAAAGCGCCCGGGACAGGGCAAACCTACGAGCAGTACTTC
CAWTKAPGTGQTYEQYF
>TRBD1|TRBJ2-7|15|TRBV6-1|NA
TGTGCCAGCAGTGAAAACCTGACAGGGGACTACGAGCAGTACTTC
CASSENLTGDYEQYF
>NA|TRBJ2-7|14|TRBV27|NA
TGTGCCAGCAGTTTGGAGACAGGCGGGTACGAGCAGTACTTC
CASSLETGGYEQYF
>TRBD1|TRBJ2-7|13|TRBV4-3|NA
TGCGCCAGCAGCCAACCGGCAGGGGGCGAGCAGTACTTC
CASSQPAGGEQYF
>NA|TRBJ1-6|16|TRBV13|NA
TGTGCCAGCAGCTCACTACAGGCCCCTTATAATTCACCCCTCCACTTT
CASSSLQAPYNSPLHF
>NA|TRBJ1-6|16|TRBV9|NA
TGTGCCAGCAGCGCTCGACGGAGCTCCTATAATTCACCCCTCCACTTT
CASSARRSSYNSPLHF
>TRBD1|TRBJ1-5|16|TRBV25-1|NA
TGTGCCAGCAGTGAATACAACAGGGGTTTCAATCAGCCCCAGCATTTT
CASSEYNRGFNQPQHF
>NA|TRBJ2-7|14|TRBV18|NA
TGTGCCAGCTCACCAGGAGGGGCGAGCCACGAGCAGTACTTC
CASSPGGASHEQYF
>NA|TRBJ2-1|16|TRBV4-1|NA
TGCGCCAGCAGCCAAGAATCGGGGATCTCCTACAATGAGCAGTTCTTC
CASSQESGISYNEQFF
>NA|TRBJ1-1|10|TRBV30|NA
TGTGCCTGGATCGGAGTTGAAGCTTTCTTT
CAWIGVEAFF
>TRBD1|TRBJ1-2|16|TRBV11-2|NA
TGTGCCAGCAGCCTAGCTAGAGGGCAGGGGGCGCGCGGCTACACCTTC
CASSLARGQGARGYTF
>TRBD2|TRBJ2-1|13|TRBV29-1|NA
TGCAGCGTTGGCGCCGGGGGGTTAAATGAGCAGTTCTTC
CSVGAGGLNEQFF
>TRBD1|TRBJ2-1|16|TRBV6-4|medium-sized
TGTGCCAGCAGTGACTCCTCCGGGACAGGGGGGGACGAGCAGTTCTTC
CASSDSSGTGGDEQFF
>NA|TRBJ1-2|11|TRBV29-1|NA
TGCAGCGGATGGGGCAGTCTAGGCTACACCTTC
CSGWGSLGYTF
>NA|TRBJ2-5|11|TRBV20-1|NA
TGCAGTGCTGGGGGCCTAGGGACCCAGTACTTC
CSAGGLGTQYF
>TRBD2|TRBJ2-7|14|TRBV5-6|NA
TGTGCCAGCAGGAAGGCGGGAGGGGTGTGGGAGCAGTACTTC
CASRKAGGVWEQYF
>TRBD2|TRBJ2-3|16|TRBV6-5|NA
TGTGCCAGCAGTTCCTCTAGCGGGGCTCGCACAGATACGCAGTATTTT
CASSSSSGARTDTQYF
>NA|TRBJ2-7|16|TRBV14|NA
TGTGCCAGCAGCCATTGGGGGCAGGGGCCCGTCTACGAGCAGTACTTC
CASSHWGQGPVYEQYF
>TRBD1|TRBJ1-6|14|TRBV5-8|NA
TGTGCCAGCAGCTCGGGACAGTTCAATTCACCCCTCCACTTT
CASSSGQFNSPLHF
>NA|TRBJ1-1|11|TRBV20-1|NA
TGCAGTGCTAAAGATCTCCCTGAAGCTTTCTTT
CSAKDLPEAFF
>TRBD1|TRBJ1-6|14|TRBV6-6|NA
TGTGCCAGCAGTACGGACAGGGTCCAGTCACCCCTCCACTTT
CASSTDRVQSPLHF
>NA|TRBJ1-3|16|TRBV4-2|medium-sized
TGTGCCAGCAGCCAAGAAGAGGGATCGGCTGGAAACACCATATATTTT
CASSQEEGSAGNTIYF
>NA|TRBJ2-1|12|TRBV6-1|NA
TGTGCCAGCAGTGAATCGGACAATGAGCAGTTCTTC
CASSESDNEQFF
>NA|TRBJ1-1|13|TRBV9|NA
TGTGCCAGCAGCGTAGAAGGGGGCACTGAAGCTTTCTTT
CASSVEGGTEAFF
>NA|TRBJ1-2|12|TRBV10-3|NA
TGTGCCACCCAGAGGGTACCCGGGGGCTACACCTTC
CATQRVPGGYTF
>NA|TRBJ1-6|15|TRBV5-1|NA
TGCGCCAGCAGCTTTAACAGGGTGGAAGATTCACCCCTCCACTTT
CASSFNRVEDSPLHF
>NA|TRBJ2-7|15|TRBV9|NA
TGTGCCAGCAGCCTCGCGACAGCTCCTGTGCACGAGCAGTACTTC
CASSLATAPVHEQYF
>NA|TRBJ2-5|13|TRBV2|NA
TGTGCCAGCAGTGTGGGCTCCCAAGAGACCCAGTACTTC
CASSVGSQETQYF
>TRBD1|TRBJ1-1|14|TRBV2|NA
TGTGCCAGCAGGGGACCAGGGGGGATCACTGAAGCTTTCTTT
CASRGPGGITEAFF
>NA|TRBJ2-7|12|TRBV7-2|NA
TGTGCCAGCAGCTTGACTTCCTACGAGCAGTACTTC
CASSLTSYEQYF
>NA|TRBJ2-1|17|TRBV13|NA
TGTGCCAGCAGCTACCCCTCGGGCGAGGGAGTTTACAATGAGCAGTTCTTC
CASSYPSGEGVYNEQFF
>TRBD2|TRBJ2-1|14|TRBV9|NA
TGTGCCAGCAGCGTGCTAGCGGGAGGGCCAGAGCAGTTCTTC
CASSVLAGGPEQFF
>NA|TRBJ2-6|19|TRBV7-3|NA
TGTGCCAGCAGCCTCCTTGGGGGCACCTTGTCCTCTGGGGCCAACGTCCTGACTTTC
CASSLLGGTLSSGANVLTF
>NA|TRBJ2-7|15|TRBV19|NA
TGTGCCAGTAGTGCCAGACAGGGAGGTTCCTACGAGCAGTACTTC
CASSARQGGSYEQYF
>NA|TRBJ2-3|10|TRBV20-1|NA
TGCAGTGCTAGCGAGGCTACGCAGTATTTT
CSASEATQYF
>NA|TRBJ1-4|16|TRBV19|NA
TGTGCCAGTAGTTTACAGGGCGCCGCAACTAATGAAAAACTGTTTTTT
CASSLQGAATNEKLFF
>NA|TRBJ2-3|15|TRBV6-5|NA
TGTGCCAGCAGCACGACTCTAACTAGCACAGATACGCAGTATTTT
CASSTTLTSTDTQYF
>NA|TRBJ2-2|14|TRBV7-8|NA
TGTGCCAGCAGCCCCACTACGTACACCGGGGAGCTGTTTTTT
CASSPTTYTGELFF
>NA|TRBJ2-7|15|TRBV9|NA
TGTGCCAGCAGCCCGGATAGCGGTCCCTCCTACGAGCAGTACTTC
CASSPDSGPSYEQYF
>TRBD1|TRBJ2-7|15|TRBV10-3|NA
TGTGCCATCAGTGAAACGAGGGGGCGTGGGTACGAGCAGTACTTC
CAISETRGRGYEQYF
>NA|TRBJ1-2|13|TRBV10-1|NA
TGCGCCAGCAGTCCGACAGCTAACTATGGCTACACCTTC
CASSPTANYGYTF
>NA|TRBJ2-7|12|TRBV11-3|NA
TGTGCCAGCAGCTCGTCCCCCTACGAGCAGTACTTC
CASSSSPYEQYF
>TRBD2|TRBJ2-5|17|TRBV2|NA
TGTGCCAGCAAGCGACGGGGCCTAGCGGGAGTCCAAGAGACCCAGTACTTC
CASKRRGLAGVQETQYF
>NA|TRBJ1-1|14|TRBV29-1|NA
TGCAGCGTGTTGGGCAGGCCAATGAACACTGAAGCTTTCTTT
CSVLGRPMNTEAFF